The 20 T cell receptor beta chains given below trace back to one sample, sequenced in a study of T-cell reconstitution after alpha-beta-depleted transplantation in children (TCRdb year 2016). Library prep was done by PCR. TCRdb names Illumina HiSeq 2500 as the instrument used. To normalize quantification of the TCRbeta repertoire, the TCR libraries were built with molecular barcoding that relied on unique molecular identifiers. TCRdb reran the public reads through fastp at Q25 and MiXCR, keeping productive beta chains. Here each entry gathers all rows of one CDR3 protein and keeps the most common genes and DNA. The sample yields around 680,000 distinct CDR3 sequences; about 15% were counted once. The ten largest clones represent over 0.95% of the sample. The sequenced sample was PBMCs from the stem cell graft donor, obtained from the stem cell graft. These receptor sequences come from a human donor who donated a stem cell graft to a child with acute myeloid leukemia.

This clonotype was found many times. The genes are TRBV7-2 and TRBJ1-1; D is uncertain. Trimming stripped 0 bases from V and 7 bases from J, with 9 bases between. Germline V CDR1 and CDR2: SGHTA, FQGNSA. This CDR3 is built from 13 residues. The CDR3 DNA reads TGTGCCAGCAGCTTAGCCCGACGGGATGAAGCTTTCTTT. This gives the protein CASSLARRDEAFF. The complete variable domain, with remaining parts taken from reference TRBV7-2 and TRBJ1-1, reads GAGVSQSPSNKVTEKGKDVELRCDPISGHTALYWYRQSLGQGLEFLIYFQGNSAPDKSGLPSDRFSAERTGGSVSTLTIQRTQQEDSAVYLCASSLARRDEAFFGQGTRLTVV.

The V and J genes are TRBV7-9 and TRBJ1-1, with 7 nucleotides matching TRBD1. Unmatched junction bases numbered 8, after V lost 6 bases and J lost 1 base. Per germline, CDR1 SEHNR and CDR2 FQNEAQ (reference sequence). This CDR3 comprises 15 residues. The CDR3 DNA reads as TGTGCCAGCAGGCGCCAGGGACAGACGAACACTGAAGCTTTCTTT. It is translated as CASRRQGQTNTEAFF.

This chain connects TRBV28 to TRBJ2-1; 8 bases are shared with TRBD2. The junction had 9 bases not matched to a gene; V was cut back by 4 bases and J by 10 bases. CDR1 is MDHEN and CDR2 is SYDVKM in the germline V gene. This CDR3 has 14 residues. The CDR3 nucleotides read TGTGCCAGCAGTTCACCCGGGACTAGAGGCGAGCAGTTCTTC. Residues: CASSSPGTRGEQFF.

This clonotype was seen at least ten times. The rearrangement uses TRBV4-2 and TRBJ2-3, with unresolved D. Deletions cut 0 bases from V and 4 bases from J, with 17 bases between. Per the germline V gene, CDR1 is LGHNA and CDR2 is YNFKEQ. This CDR3 is built from 17 residues. CDR3 region: CASSQDLGPAAADTQYF. Written as DNA, the CDR3 is TGTGCCAGCAGCCAAGATCTAGGGCCCGCAGCCGCAGATACGCAGTATTTT.

In its sample, this clonotype was seen many times. The chain is built from TRBV15 and TRBJ2-1; TRBD2 might be the D (5 bases). Germline V gene sequence: CDR1 LNHNV, CDR2 YYDKDF (reference sequence). CDR3 size: 13 residues. Trimming removed 0 bases from V and 8 bases from J, with 8 bases in between. The CDR3 is CATSRDGGYEQFF. CDR3 sequence (DNA): TGTGCCACCAGCAGAGATGGCGGGTATGAGCAGTTCTTC.

In its sample, this clonotype was seen a few times. This chain connects TRBV7-2 to TRBJ1-2; the match to TRBD1 covers 10 bases. The CDR3 totals 14 residues. The trim removed 5 bases at V and 8 bases at J, leaving 8 bases unmatched. Germline CDR1 SGHTA, CDR2 FQGNSA. The CDR3 sequence is CASSPGQGVWGYTF. In nucleotides, the CDR3 is TGTGCCAGCAGCCCCGGACAGGGGGTTTGGGGCTACACCTTC.

This clonotype was detected only a few times. The chain has TRBV7-9 and TRBJ2-6; D remains ambiguous. The CDR3 has 14 residues. V gave up 5 bases and J gave up 3 bases, with 8 bases separating them. Germline assignment: CDR1 SEHNR and CDR2 FQNEAQ (reference sequence). For the CDR3, the DNA is TGTGCCAGCAGCCTCATGAATGGGGCCAACGTCCTGACTTTC. It encodes CASSLMNGANVLTF.

This clonotype occurred many times. This chain uses TRBV6-6 with TRBJ2-1; 9 bases fit TRBD2. The CDR3 has 15 amino acids. The junction had 5 bases not matched to a gene; V was cut back by 5 bases and J by 3 bases. Germline CDR1 reads MNHNY; CDR2 reads SVGAGI (reference sequence). The CDR3 nucleotides are TGTGCCAGCAGTCCTAGCGGGGCCATCTACAATGAGCAGTTCTTC. Translation: CASSPSGAIYNEQFF.

This clonotype was counted many times. This chain uses TRBV25-1 with TRBJ2-5; 8 positions agree with TRBD1. The length of the CDR3 is 16 residues. Losses at the gene ends were 3 bases for V and 3 bases for J; bases not matched to a gene: 9. CDR1 MGHDK and CDR2 SYGVNS come from the germline V gene. The CDR3 DNA sequence: TGTGCCAGCAGTGAGAGAGGAGACAGGGGAGAAGAGACCCAGTACTTC. Translation gives CASSERGDRGEETQYF.

The count of this clonotype is one. J is TRBJ2-5 and V is TRBV6-1; D remains ambiguous. The CDR3 is 14 amino acids. V lost 3 bases and J 1 base, leaving 9 bases between the germline ends. Germline CDR1 reads MNHNS; CDR2 reads SASEGT. The CDR3 sequence is CASSDTSVQETQYF. CDR3 DNA: TGTGCCAGCAGTGATACTTCCGTCCAAGAGACCCAGTACTTC.

This clonotype was seen many times. The chain couples TRBV5-5 to TRBJ2-7; the D is unclear. V was trimmed by 0 bases and J by 5 bases, leaving 12 bases between them. Germline values: CDR1 SGHKS, CDR2 YYEKEE (reference sequence). The CDR3 sequence is 14 residues long. CDR3 DNA: TGTGCCAGCAGCTTGGGCCCAAGGTCTCACGAGCAGTACGTC. Translated: CASSLGPRSHEQYV.

The J gene is TRBJ2-5, the V gene TRBV27; a possible D gene is TRBD2 (5 bases). Looked up from germline, CDR1 is MNHEY and CDR2 is SMNVEV (reference sequence). Trimming took off 7 bases at V and 7 bases at J, with 22 bases between the two ends. The CDR3 is made up of 15 amino acids. The CDR3 DNA reads TGTGCCAGCACCCTTTATGCGGGCTCTACCGGGACCCAGTACTTC. It specifies CASTLYAGSTGTQYF.

This chain links TRBV6-1 with TRBJ1-1; TRBD1 matches 7 bases. This CDR3 comprises 14 residues. CDR1 is MNHNS and CDR2 is SASEGT in the germline V gene. The trim removed 6 bases at V and 8 bases at J, leaving 12 bases unmatched. The CDR3 DNA follows: TGTGCCAGCAGCTCCGGACAGGCCTCGTCGGAAGCTTTCTTT. Its protein product is CASSSGQASSEAFF.

The chain links TRBV6-2 or TRBV6-3 to TRBJ2-1, with no clear D. V lost 6 bases to trimming and J lost 0 bases, with 9 bases between them. The CDR3 totals 14 residues. Germline assignment: CDR1 MNHEY and CDR2 SVGEGT. The DNA of the CDR3 is TGTGCCAGCAGGGACGAGAGCTCCTACAATGAGCAGTTCTTC. The encoded protein is CASRDESSYNEQFF.

A single count supports this clonotype. The chain links TRBV2 to TRBJ2-7; 12 bases fit TRBD2. CDR3 length: 14 residues. V gave up 6 bases and J gave up 4 bases; unmatched junction bases: 4. Germline V CDR1 and CDR2: SNHLY, FYNNEI. CDR3 in amino acids: CASRWTSGAYEQYV. The CDR3 DNA sequence: TGTGCCAGCAGATGGACTAGCGGGGCTTACGAGCAGTACGTC.

This clonotype was seen only a few times. The chain is built from TRBV12-3 or TRBV12-4 and TRBJ1-2, with 9 bases matching TRBD1. Trimming took 11 bases from V and 4 from J; bases not matched to a gene: 8. The CDR3 totals 13 residues. The CDR3 bases are TGTGCCTCCGGGACAGGGATCCCCTATGGCTACACCTTC. Its protein product is CASGTGIPYGYTF.

This clonotype was picked up many times. Here the CDR3 DNA reads TGTGCCAGCAGTTTAGGAGGGGCCGCTGGCTACACCTTC. Its translation is CASSLGGAAGYTF. This chain uses TRBV12-3 or TRBV12-4 with TRBJ1-2; D is possibly TRBD1 (5 bases). The CDR3 extends over 13 amino acids. V was shortened by 1 base and J by 7 bases, with 10 bases between the two germline ends.

The rearrangement links TRBV12-3 or TRBV12-4 to TRBJ1-2; unclear D gene. Trimming pared 2 bases from V and 8 bases from J, leaving 9 bases between. This CDR3 contains 12 residues. CDR3 bases: TGTGCCAGCAGTTTAAACCGAGACGGCTACACCTTC. Protein sequence: CASSLNRDGYTF.

The chain couples TRBV4-3 to TRBJ1-5, with TRBD1 matching over 9 bases. Looked up from germline, CDR1 is LGHNA and CDR2 is YSLEER. J lost 5 bases, V lost 2 bases, and 1 base had no gene match. The CDR3 runs 14 residues. CDR3 amino acids: CASSQRQGDQPQHF. In DNA form, the CDR3 reads TGCGCCAGCAGCCAACGACAGGGGGATCAGCCCCAGCATTTT.

This clonotype appeared once. One end of the junction is discordant with germline, which a read error may explain. CDR3 in DNA: TGCGCCAGCAGATTGGACCCCGGGACAGAAGACAATAAGCAGTTCTTC. Its translation is CASRLDPGTEDNKQFF. V and J are TRBV5-1 and TRBJ2-1; 7 bases are a match to TRBD1. The V gene's germline CDR1 is SGHRS and CDR2 YFSETQ. The CDR3 runs to 16 residues.